These 21 T cell receptor beta chains originate from one sample sequenced in a study of Graves' ophthalmopathy and Graves' hyperthyroidism. TCR beta CDR3 amplification used RNA transcripts. Second-round multiplex PCR came after first-round RT-PCR with HTBI primers. MiXCR, run by TCRdb on the multiplex PCR reads, gives a single entry per CDR3 protein. The data contain a few hundred thousand distinct CDR3 sequences, 17% of them seen just once; the ten biggest clones take up 2% to 2.5%. Sequencing was performed on peripheral blood. Receptors originate from an adult woman with stable Graves' hyperthyroidism.

This clonotype was seen repeatedly, ten times or more. This chain uses TRBV9 with TRBJ2-5; D not resolved. With 6 bases removed from V and 4 bases from J, the gap between germline ends came to 16 bases. CDR1 SGDLS and CDR2 YYNGEE come from the germline V gene. This CDR3 contains 14 residues. The CDR3, as DNA: TGTGCCAGCACCCTAGGCAGTTTTGGAGAGACCCAGTACTTC. Its protein is CASTLGSFGETQYF.

This clonotype was seen at least ten times. This chain connects TRBV12-3 or TRBV12-4 to TRBJ1-5; 10 bases align to TRBD1. The CDR3 runs 17 residues. V shed 5 bases, J shed 1 base, and the junction held 8 bases outside the gene matches. The CDR3, as DNA: TGTGCCAGCAGTCAGACAGGGGGCTACGAGAGCAATCAGCCCCAGCATTTT. Translating it yields CASSQTGGYESNQPQHF.

This clonotype was detected only a few times. This rearrangement joins TRBV19 to TRBJ2-2; 7 bases agree with TRBD1. The CDR3 is 16 amino acids. Germline V gene lookup returns CDR1 LNHDA and CDR2 SQIVND (reference sequence). The trim removed 1 base at V and 3 bases at J, leaving 5 bases unmatched. CDR3 sequence: CASSIGQGVHTGELFF. Here the CDR3 DNA reads TGTGCCAGTAGTATAGGGCAGGGGGTACACACCGGGGAGCTGTTTTTT.

This clonotype was seen only a few times. At one of its ends the junction is not consistent with the germline gene, which may arise from a read error. The gene calls are TRBV12-3 or TRBV12-4 and TRBJ2-7; 7 positions match TRBD1. This CDR3 spans 15 amino acids. The CDR3 here is CASSRDRDPSSEQYF. CDR3 DNA sequence: TGTGCCAGCAGCCGAGACAGGGATCCCTCCTCCGAGCAGTACTTC.

There are a few counts of this clonotype. The chain combines TRBV24-1 with TRBJ1-1; D possibly corresponds to TRBD1 (5 bases). The CDR3 totals 16 residues. V dropped 8 bases and J dropped 0 bases, with 18 bases sitting between them. Germline assignment: CDR1 KGHDR and CDR2 SFDVKD. Here the CDR3 DNA reads TGTGCCACCAAACGTTTAACAGGTTCGTTGAACACTGAAGCTTTCTTT. Its translation is CATKRLTGSLNTEAFF.

As regards this clonotype: A read error may be the cause here, since a much bigger clone is one base away. The rearrangement joins TRBV12-3 or TRBV12-4 to TRBJ2-7; D perhaps matches TRBD2 (6 bases). The CDR3 runs 14 residues. The V and J ends lost 6 bases and 4 bases respectively, with 16 bases between them. CDR3: CASSQWDCLYEQYF. The CDR3 region has the DNA TGTGCCAGCAGCCAATGGGACTGTTTGTACGAGCAGTACTTC.

This clonotype was seen many times. The rearrangement joins TRBV7-6 to TRBJ2-2, with TRBD2 matching over 10 bases. Germline assignment: CDR1 SGHVS and CDR2 FNYEAQ. Germline trimming cut 2 bases from V and 6 bases from J; bases unmatched to any gene: 6. This CDR3 region has 16 residues. The CDR3 DNA sequence: TGTGCCAGCAGCTTACCTCAGCGGGAGGGATCCGGGGAGCTGTTTTTT. It is translated as CASSLPQREGSGELFF.

This clonotype was recorded a few times. The chain couples TRBV4-1 to TRBJ2-2, with 10 nucleotides matching TRBD2. Germline V CDR1 and CDR2: MGHRA, YSYEKL. V was clipped by 3 bases and J by 5 bases; unmatched bases: 12. This CDR3 has 18 residues. The CDR3 nucleotides read TGCGCCAGCAGCCAGACCCCCAGCGGGAGGGCCGCGACCGGGGAGCTGTTTTTT. This sequence encodes CASSQTPSGRAATGELFF.

This clonotype was recorded at least ten times. This chain links TRBV12-3 or TRBV12-4 with TRBJ2-7, with D maybe TRBD1 (6 bases). The ends were cut back, 5 bases at V and 2 bases at J, with 16 bases in the middle. The CDR3 has 15 amino acids. The CDR3 DNA is TGTGCCAGCAGTCTTACCCCAGACAGGACCTACGAGCAGTACTTC. It is translated as CASSLTPDRTYEQYF.

This clonotype was detected many times. The chain uses TRBV6-5 and TRBJ1-3; tentative D call: TRBD1 (6 bases). From germline, CDR1 is MNHEY and CDR2 SVGAGI. Trimming pared 0 bases from V and 0 bases from J, leaving 12 bases between. The CDR3 loop spans 17 amino acids. CDR3 region: CASSYSLGGPSGNTIYF. In nucleotides, the CDR3 is TGTGCCAGCAGTTACTCGTTAGGGGGACCCTCTGGAAACACCATATATTTT.

This clonotype was counted ten times or more. The rearrangement uses TRBV28 and TRBJ1-2; tentative D call: TRBD1 (6 bases). Germline V gene sequence: CDR1 MDHEN, CDR2 SYDVKM. This CDR3 is built from 12 residues. The ends were cut back, 4 bases at V and 8 bases at J, with 11 bases in the middle. The DNA of the CDR3 is TGTGCCAGCAGTTCGGACAGTCGGGGCTACACCTTC. Its translation: CASSSDSRGYTF.

This clonotype appeared many times. The chain recombines TRBV12-3 or TRBV12-4 with TRBJ1-5, with D perhaps matching TRBD1 (6 bases). Deletions cut 4 bases from V and 7 bases from J, with 11 bases between. The CDR3 runs 13 residues. The CDR3 spells CASSYLQGQPQHF. As DNA, the CDR3 is TGTGCCAGCAGTTACCTACAGGGACAGCCCCAGCATTTT.

This clonotype was observed many times. The chain has TRBV28 and TRBJ2-7; tentatively, D is TRBD2 (6 bases). Trimming cost V 8 bases and J 0 bases, with 11 bases left between them. The CDR3 covers 13 residues. From germline, CDR1 is MDHEN and CDR2 SYDVKM. The CDR3 nucleotides are TGTGCCAGCGGGGGGTTGAGCTCCTACGAGCAGTACTTC. It is translated as CASGGLSSYEQYF.

This clonotype was observed at least ten times. Just one base apart from a much larger clone, this may be a read error. This sequence joins TRBV20-1 and TRBJ2-5; a weak D match, TRBD2 (5 bases). There are 11 residues in the CDR3. The germline gives CDR1 DFQATT, CDR2 SNEGSKA (reference sequence). CDR3 sequence reads: CSAMREEAQYF. The DNA of the CDR3 is TGCAGTGCTATGAGGGAAGAGGCCCAGTACTTC.

This clonotype was seen ten or more times. V gene TRBV19 combines with J gene TRBJ1-5; tentatively, D is TRBD1 (5 bases). The CDR3 length is 15 residues. The germline CDR1 and CDR2 sequences are LNHDA and SQIVND (reference sequence). Trimming stripped 4 bases from V and 7 bases from J, with 17 bases between. CDR3 DNA sequence: TGTGCCAGTAGTAGTAACCGGGACCACCAACAGCCCCAGCATTTT. Its protein product is CASSSNRDHQQPQHF. Filled out from reference TRBV19 and TRBJ1-5, the complete variable domain reads DGGITQSPKYLFRKEGQNVTLSCEQNLNHDAMYWYRQDPGQGLRLIYYSQIVNDFQKGDIAEGYSVSREKKESFPLTVTSAQKNPTAFYLCASSSNRDHQQPQHFGDGTRLSIL.

CDR3 coding DNA: TGTGCCAGCAGCCGCACCCGAAATCAGCCCCAGCATTTT. Translating gives CASSRTRNQPQHF. The J gene is TRBJ1-5, the V gene TRBV7-2; D not resolved. Trimming removed 5 bases from V and 4 bases from J, with 9 bases in between. This CDR3 is built from 13 residues. In germline, CDR1 is SGHTA, CDR2 FQGNSA. Full variable domain (outside the CDR3, taken from reference TRBV7-2 and TRBJ1-5): GAGVSQSPSNKVTEKGKDVELRCDPISGHTALYWYRQSLGQGLEFLIYFQGNSAPDKSGLPSDRFSAERTGGSVSTLTIQRTQQEDSAVYLCASSRTRNQPQHFGDGTRLSIL.

Many counts were recorded for this clonotype. This rearrangement joins TRBV11-2 to TRBJ1-2; D may be TRBD1 (5 bases). Germline V gene sequence: CDR1 SGHAT, CDR2 FQNNGV. This CDR3 contains 16 residues. V lost 2 bases, J lost 4 bases, and 17 bases lay in between. CDR3 coding DNA: TGTGCCAGCAGCTTAATTCACACGGGGCGACCCTATGGCTACACCTTC. Translation: CASSLIHTGRPYGYTF. Complete variable domain (other parts from reference TRBV11-2 and TRBJ1-2): EAGVAQSPRYKIIEKRQSVAFWCNPISGHATLYWYQQILGQGPKLLIQFQNNGVVDDSQLPKDRFSAERLKGVDSTLKIQPAKLEDSAVYLCASSLIHTGRPYGYTFGSGTRLTVV.

Only a few counts were recorded for this clonotype. This may stem from a read error, because a much larger clone lies one nucleotide away. V and J are TRBV2 and TRBJ2-2; D tentatively reads TRBD1 or TRBD2 (6 bases each). CDR3 length: 13 residues. Germline CDR1 is SNHLY and CDR2 is FYNNEI. The CDR3 coding sequence is TGTGCCAGCAGGAAAGGGGGGACCGGGGAGCTGTGTTTT. This codes for CASRKGGTGELCF.

This clonotype was counted many times. The chain has TRBV6-1 and TRBJ1-1; D uncertain. The length of the CDR3 is 14 residues. V was trimmed by 2 bases and J by 0 bases, leaving 7 bases between them. Germline V gives CDR1 MNHNS, CDR2 SASEGT. Written as DNA, the CDR3 is TGTGCCAGCAGTGAACCATATCTGAACACTGAAGCTTTCTTT. It encodes CASSEPYLNTEAFF.

The chain couples TRBV6-2 or TRBV6-3 to TRBJ1-1, with 7 bases lining up with TRBD1. Germline V gives CDR1 MNHEY, CDR2 SVGEGT. CDR3 size: 14 residues. Trimming cost V 8 bases and J 1 base; bases outside gene matches: 7. Here the CDR3 DNA reads TGTGCCAGCGTACCGACAGGGACGAACACTGAAGCTTTCTTT. Protein: CASVPTGTNTEAFF.

This clonotype showed up many times. This chain connects TRBV12-3 or TRBV12-4 to TRBJ2-2, with 9 bases identical to TRBD1. After removal of 11 bases from V and 3 bases from J, the junction contained 16 bases not matched to a gene. CDR3 length: 17 amino acids. DNA for the CDR3: TGTGCCCACGCGGAGGATCCGGGACAGGGTTACACCGGGGAGCTGTTTTTT. This codes for CAHAEDPGQGYTGELFF.